The text below deals with one T cell receptor (beta chain). The antigen is not known. These data originate in a study of T cell repertoires in cytomegalovirus infection. Study-wide results and caveats: HLA-C-restricted TCR beta clonotypes specific for CMV led the ex vivo response.

CDR3 length: 14 amino acids. The V and J ends lost 8 bases and 4 bases, in that order; junction bases with no gene match: 10. TCRdb redid the calling of the reads with MiXCR, one entry per CDR3 protein. The sample has about 400,000 distinct CDR3 sequences; 18% are singletons. The sequencing sample was made of PBMCs. The chain employs TRBV5-3 and TRBJ2-7, with TRBD2 matching 9 bases. TRBV5-3 is assigned to the ORF class and has an uncertain function. The receptor comes from a human donor in good health (CMV status not recorded). Some clones in this sample may be carry-over from other donors' samples. The CDR3 DNA is TGTGCCAGCAGTTCCCGACTAGCGGCATACGAGCAGTACTTC. The encoded protein is CASSSRLAAYEQYF.